This TCR beta chain was captured in a study of molecular identifiers for immune sequencing clone quantification. The CDR3 sequence is 13 residues long. The germline V gene encodes CDR1 MNHEY and CDR2 SMNVEV (reference sequence). Trimming removed 5 bases from V and 5 bases from J, with 13 bases in between. General study results and limits: One cell's worth of spiked Jurkat TCR RNA was reportedly detectable among 900,000 to 1,000,000 naive cells.

This clonotype was detected many times. Its antigen remains unidentified. TCRdb reanalysed the PCR reads using MiXCR and keeps one entry per CDR3 protein. This sample has about 510,000 distinct CDR3 sequences, with about a quarter found just once. Sequencing was performed on naive CD8+ T cells from blood, with Jurkat cell RNA spiked in. Documented subset: FACS-sorted CD8+CD4-CCR7+CD45RA+ naive T cells. This clonotype originated in a human donor in good health. Some libraries in this study had Jurkat cell RNA spiked in. The V call is TRBV27, the J call TRBJ2-7; D not certain. The CDR3 sequence is CASSPRPFDEQYF. For the CDR3, the DNA is TGTGCCAGCAGTCCCCGGCCGTTCGACGAGCAGTACTTC.